The 3 T cell receptor beta chains below come from one sample, sequenced in a study of shared clonotypes between healthy human individuals. Method: immunoSEQ multiplex PCR; TCRdb's copy keeps in-frame clones and lacks some. The sample carries around 1.9 million clones, approximately 94% recorded once. Only CD45RO-negative cells positively selected for CCR7 counted as naive CD8 cells, so terminally differentiated effector memory CD45RA+ cells were excluded. Sequencing was performed on naive CD8+ T cells from PBMCs. The receptors derive from a man aged 18 to 29 in good health. Some clones in this sample may be carry-over from other donors' samples.

The chain carries TRBV27 and TRBJ1-2, with D unclear. V was pared by 4 bases and J by 4 bases, with 10 bases between. The CDR3 loop spans 13 amino acids. Germline V CDR1 and CDR2: MNHEY, SMNVEV (reference sequence). CDR3 region: CASSSSPLYGYTF. The CDR3 bases are TGTGCCAGCAGTTCAAGCCCACTCTATGGCTACACCTTC.

V is TRBV28 and J is TRBJ2-5; perhaps D is TRBD1 or TRBD2 (5 bases each). The CDR3 spans 14 residues. V was cut by 4 bases and J by 2 bases, with 11 bases left in between. Germline CDR1 reads MDHEN; CDR2 reads SYDVKM. The CDR3 nucleotides are TGTGCCAGCAGTTACCTAGGGGAGCAAGAGACCCAGTACTTC. This sequence encodes CASSYLGEQETQYF. Combining the CDR3 with reference TRBV28 and TRBJ2-5 gives the whole variable domain DVKVTQSSRYLVKRTGEKVFLECVQDMDHENMFWYRQDPGLGLRLIYFSYDVKMKEKGDIPEGYSVSREKKERFSLILESASTNQTSMYLCASSYLGEQETQYFGPGTRLLVL.

On this clone: Given a much more abundant clone one base away, this may be a read error. This chain connects TRBV11-3 to TRBJ1-1; the D gene is possibly TRBD1 (6 bases). This CDR3 region has 12 residues. Trimming pared 1 base from V and 7 bases from J, leaving 7 bases between. Germline V gene data show CDR1 as SGHNT and CDR2 as YENEEA. Here the CDR3 reads CASSLGDNEAFF. In DNA form, the CDR3 reads TGTGCCAGCAGCTTAGGGGACAATGAAGCTTTCTTT.